Following are 21 T cell receptor beta chains from one sample sequenced in a study of cytomegalovirus exposure and HLA in healthy donors. Data came from immunoSEQ multiplex PCR; TCRdb stores just in-frame clones and leaves some out. The sample comprises fewer than 200,000 clones, roughly 85% of which are singletons, and more than 15% rests with the top ten. Sequencing was carried out using PBMCs. The receptors stem from a man between 18 and 35 years old in good health and CMV-seropositive.

The chain carries TRBV6-6 and TRBJ1-1; D might be TRBD1 (6 bases). The length of the CDR3 is 14 residues. CDR1 and CDR2 from the germline V gene are MNHNY and SVGAGI (reference sequence). Trimming took 6 bases from V and 0 from J, leaving 11 bases between them. This CDR3 reads CASRRGGLNTEAFF. The DNA of the CDR3 is TGTGCCAGCAGAAGAGGGGGATTGAACACTGAAGCTTTCTTT.

A single count supports this clone. This sequence joins TRBV6-1 and TRBJ1-1; perhaps TRBD1 as D (6 bases). The CDR3 is 17 residues long. Trimming cost V 3 bases and J 4 bases, with 21 bases left between them. Germline CDR1 reads MNHNS; CDR2 reads SASEGT. CDR3 sequence (DNA): TGTGCCAGCAGTGACAGGGACCAGGGGTGGCGGAGCACTGAAGCTTTCTTT. It yields the protein CASSDRDQGWRSTEAFF.

This clone has a single count. The chain carries TRBV27 and TRBJ1-1, with TRBD1 matching over 7 bases. CDR1 MNHEY and CDR2 SMNVEV come from the germline V gene (reference sequence). This CDR3 has 16 residues. The V and J ends lost 5 bases and 0 bases, in that order; junction bases with no gene match: 9. The CDR3 spells CASSPPGQPMNTEAFF. The DNA for the CDR3 is TGTGCCAGCAGTCCGCCGGGACAGCCCATGAACACTGAAGCTTTCTTT.

V is TRBV6-1 and J is TRBJ1-2; TRBD1 is a possible D gene (5 bases). The CDR3 length is 15 residues. V gave up 2 bases and J gave up 2 bases, with 12 bases separating them. CDR1 and CDR2 from the germline V gene are MNHNS and SASEGT. CDR3: CASSESPRGNYGYTF. The CDR3 region has the DNA TGTGCCAGCAGTGAATCCCCTCGGGGGAACTATGGCTACACCTTC.

The V and J genes are TRBV5-1 and TRBJ2-1; D is possibly TRBD2 (6 bases). The germline V gene encodes CDR1 SGHRS and CDR2 YFSETQ. Trimming cost V 3 bases and J 8 bases, with 12 bases left between them. This CDR3 has 13 residues. The CDR3 is CASSSRGDYEQFF. The CDR3 coding sequence is TGCGCCAGCAGCTCCCGAGGGGACTATGAGCAGTTCTTC. The full variable domain, in which reference TRBV5-1 and TRBJ2-1 provide the parts outside the CDR3, is KAGVTQTPRYLIKTRGQQVTLSCSPISGHRSVSWYQQTPGQGLQFLFEYFSETQRNKGNFPGRFSGRQFSNSRSEMNVSTLELGDSALYLCASSSRGDYEQFFGPGTRLTVL.

This clone was seen only once. V is TRBV7-9 and J is TRBJ2-1; perhaps TRBD2 as D (6 bases). CDR1 is SEHNR, CDR2 FQNEAQ, per germline (reference sequence). The CDR3 spans 12 residues. The V end lost 3 bases, the J end lost 10 bases, and 10 bases lay between the germline ends. In DNA form, the CDR3 reads TGTGCCAGCAGCTTTCTGGCGGGAGAGCAGTTCTTC. It is translated as CASSFLAGEQFF. Variable domain in full (rest from reference TRBV7-9 and TRBJ2-1): DTGVSQNPRHKITKRGQNVTFRCDPISEHNRLYWYRQTLGQGPEFLTYFQNEAQLEKSRLLSDRFSAERPKGSFSTLEIQRTEQGDSAMYLCASSFLAGEQFFGPGTRLTVL.

The chain combines TRBV7-9 with TRBJ2-7; 8 nucleotides agree with TRBD2. Trimming cost V 5 bases and J 4 bases; bases outside gene matches: 10. The CDR3 sequence is 15 residues long. CDR1 and CDR2 (germline): SEHNR, FQNEAQ (reference sequence). CDR3 loop: CASSQKREFGYEQYF. The CDR3 bases are TGTGCCAGCAGCCAAAAGCGGGAGTTCGGATACGAGCAGTACTTC.

The chain employs TRBV19 and TRBJ2-3; 8 nucleotides align to TRBD1. This CDR3 is built from 14 residues. V dropped 4 bases and J dropped 3; count of bases not matched to a gene: 3. Per germline, CDR1 LNHDA and CDR2 SQIVND (reference sequence). The CDR3 nucleotides are TGTGCCAGTAGTACGGACAGGGTTACAGATACGCAGTATTTT. Amino acid sequence: CASSTDRVTDTQYF.

The genes are TRBV28 and TRBJ2-1; 11 bases align to TRBD2. The ends lost 3 bases at V and 9 bases at J; junction bases unmatched: 7. The CDR3 is 15 amino acids. Germline V gene data show CDR1 as MDHEN and CDR2 as SYDVKM. This chain's CDR3 is CASSLGSGRAVEQFF. The CDR3, as DNA: TGTGCCAGCAGTTTGGGTAGCGGGAGGGCGGTTGAGCAGTTCTTC. The whole variable domain, remainder taken from reference TRBV28 and TRBJ2-1, is DVKVTQSSRYLVKRTGEKVFLECVQDMDHENMFWYRQDPGLGLRLIYFSYDVKMKEKGDIPEGYSVSREKKERFSLILESASTNQTSMYLCASSLGSGRAVEQFFGPGTRLTVL.

The chain has TRBV30 and TRBJ1-1; 10 positions match TRBD1. The CDR3 runs 11 residues. V was clipped by 5 bases and J by 11 bases; unmatched bases: 5. The germline V gene encodes CDR1 GTSNPN and CDR2 SVGIG (reference sequence). Written as DNA, the CDR3 is TGTGCCTGGCGACAGGGGGCGAAGGCTTTCTTT. Amino acid sequence: CAWRQGAKAFF.

The genes are TRBV9 and TRBJ2-7, with 8 positions matching TRBD1. Germline trimming cut 5 bases from V and 1 base from J; bases unmatched to any gene: 14. The germline CDR1 and CDR2 sequences are SGDLS and YYNGEE. The CDR3 has 17 residues. DNA of the CDR3: TGTGCCAGCAGTGATCTCCTAAGACAGGGGACTTCCTACGAGCAGTACTTC. Residues: CASSDLLRQGTSYEQYF.

The V gene is TRBV30, the J gene TRBJ2-3; D unclear. The germline V and J ends were trimmed by 4 bases and 0 bases, with 5 bases remaining between them. The CDR3 consists of 12 residues. Germline V gene sequence: CDR1 GTSNPN, CDR2 SVGIG (reference sequence). CDR3 region: CAWTLSTDTQYF. The CDR3 coding sequence is TGTGCCTGGACCCTTAGCACAGATACGCAGTATTTT.

The chain carries TRBV11-3 and TRBJ2-2; maybe TRBD1 (6 bases). This CDR3 contains 17 residues. CDR1 and CDR2 from the germline V gene are SGHNT and YENEEA. With 8 bases removed from V and 11 bases from J, the gap between germline ends came to 30 bases. CDR3 DNA: TGTGCCAGCTTTCCCTACAGGGCCTCGGAAATTCCGGGAGAGCTGTTTTTT. Amino acids: CASFPYRASEIPGELFF.

The chain recombines TRBV2 with TRBJ2-3; 10 nucleotides match TRBD2. The J segment lost 4 bases and the V segment lost 5 bases, leaving 3 bases of the junction unmatched. From germline, CDR1 is SNHLY and CDR2 FYNNEI. The CDR3 runs 14 residues. Written as DNA, the CDR3 is TGTGCCAGCAGTTGGAGCGGGGGGGCAGATACGCAGTATTTT. Encoded protein: CASSWSGGADTQYF.

The CDR3 here is CASSSGQGGFSYGYTF. CDR3 nucleotide sequence: TGTGCCAGCAGCTCTGGACAGGGGGGATTTAGTTATGGCTACACCTTC. This chain joins TRBV5-5 and TRBJ1-2, with TRBD1 identical over 10 bases. After removal of 3 bases from V and 5 bases from J, the junction contained 10 bases not matched to a gene. Germline CDR1 reads SGHKS; CDR2 reads YYEKEE (reference sequence). This CDR3 spans 16 amino acids.

The chain joins TRBV25-1 to TRBJ2-2, with 9 bases that match TRBD1. The CDR3 runs 13 residues. Germline V lookup: CDR1 MGHDK, CDR2 SYGVNS. The J segment lost 4 bases and the V segment lost 10 bases, leaving 4 bases of the junction unmatched. For the CDR3, the DNA is TGTGCCAAGACAGGGGGTGCCACCGGGGAGCTGTTTTTT. Amino acids: CAKTGGATGELFF.

This clone was seen a few times. V is TRBV6-4 and J is TRBJ1-6, with 10 bases lining up with TRBD1. CDR1 and CDR2 from the germline V gene are MRHNA and SNTAGT. The V and J ends lost 0 bases and 10 bases, in that order; junction bases with no gene match: 0. The CDR3 loop spans 14 amino acids. CDR3 DNA sequence: TGTGCCAGCAGTGACTCGACAGGGGGCTCACCCCTCCACTTT. Translating gives CASSDSTGGSPLHF.

This sequence joins TRBV6-5 and TRBJ1-5, with 9 bases fitting TRBD1. Germline trimming cut 8 bases from V and 7 bases from J; bases unmatched to any gene: 9. The CDR3 runs 14 residues. Germline V gene sequence: CDR1 MNHEY, CDR2 SVGAGI. CDR3 region: CASGERTGDQPQHF. CDR3 in DNA: TGTGCCAGCGGAGAAAGGACAGGGGACCAGCCCCAGCATTTT.

DNA of the CDR3: TGTGCCAGCAGCTTAAACAGGGGGGGCCTTACGGGCTACACCTTC. The encoded protein is CASSLNRGGLTGYTF. The chain combines TRBV7-8 with TRBJ1-2; TRBD1 agrees at 8 bases. The CDR3 contains 15 residues. Germline-derived CDR1 and CDR2 are SGHVS and FQNEAQ. V lost 2 bases, J lost 8 bases, and 10 bases stayed unmatched.

V is TRBV6-6 and J is TRBJ1-3; D not resolved. CDR3 length: 16 residues. Germline V gives CDR1 MNHNY, CDR2 SVGAGI (reference sequence). V lost 2 bases, J lost 1 base, and 12 bases lay in between. The CDR3 reads CASSYTTAASGNTIYF. CDR3 in DNA: TGTGCCAGCAGTTACACCACGGCGGCATCTGGAAACACCATATATTTT.

This clone was found a few times. The chain combines TRBV7-9 with TRBJ2-2, with 7 nucleotides matching TRBD2. Trimming removed 4 bases from V and 4 bases from J; junction bases left unmatched: 9. CDR1 is SEHNR, CDR2 FQNEAQ, per germline (reference sequence). The CDR3 sequence is 16 residues long. Here the CDR3 reads CASSSPAGVTTGELFF. CDR3 coding DNA: TGTGCCAGCAGCTCCCCCGCGGGGGTAACCACCGGGGAGCTGTTTTTT.